The text below deals with one TCR beta chain. Its antigen is undetermined. These data come from a study of human T cells and chemical hapten exposure. Study information: Throughout a study of 20 to 30 weeks, patients underwent weekly scalp administration of diphenylcyclopropenone doses.

Time point described: patch test 3, about 24 weeks after DPC sensitization. Treatment specified: therapeutic diphenylcyclopropenone sensitization with weekly scalp DPC. Unfractionated whole blood was the source from which total RNA was extracted. General study results and limits: The formation of large CDR3 similarity clusters by expanded TCRs significantly exceeded that of controls.

Authors' methods: TCRs per sample had a median of approximately 98,000 and ranged from about 20,000 to 700,000. TCRdb passed the RACE reads through MiXCR, listing each CDR3 protein once. TCRdb assigned the V and J calls; the authors' analysis was not used. The table has under 200,000 distinct CDR3 sequences, 25% to 35% seen once. V gave up 6 bases and J gave up 0 bases; unmatched junction bases: 3. The CDR3 has 16 residues. Germline-derived CDR1 and CDR2 are MGHDK and SYGVNS. The sequence was collected from a young woman with alopecia areata. Some clones in this sample may be carry-over from other donors' samples. Sample: whole blood, taken in connection with sensitization to the hapten diphenylcyclopropenone (DPC). The chain couples TRBV25-1 to TRBJ2-2; 11 bases line up with TRBD2. The CDR3 reads CASRGTSGPNTGELFF. The CDR3 DNA reads TGTGCCAGCAGAGGGACTAGCGGACCGAACACCGGGGAGCTGTTTTTT.